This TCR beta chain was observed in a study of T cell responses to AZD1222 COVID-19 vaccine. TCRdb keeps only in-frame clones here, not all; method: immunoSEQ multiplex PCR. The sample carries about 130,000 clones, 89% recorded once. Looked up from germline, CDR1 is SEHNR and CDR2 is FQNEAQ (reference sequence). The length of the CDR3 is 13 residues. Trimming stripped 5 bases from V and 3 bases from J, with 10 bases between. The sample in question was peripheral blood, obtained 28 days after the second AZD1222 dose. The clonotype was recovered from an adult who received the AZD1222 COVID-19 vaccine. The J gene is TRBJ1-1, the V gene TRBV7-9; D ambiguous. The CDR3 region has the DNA TGTGCCAGCAGCCCAAACCAGGACACTGAAGCTTTCTTT. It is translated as CASSPNQDTEAFF.